A selection of T cell receptor beta chains follows, all from one sample in a study of T cell repertoires in cytomegalovirus infection. These receptors are not linked to any known antigen. TCRdb reprocessed the reads with MiXCR, giving one entry per CDR3 protein. Of about a million distinct CDR3 sequences listed, around a third are singletons. Here the sequenced sample was cultured CD8+ T cells from PBMCs, taken from culture after CMV antigen stimulation. The receptors derive from a human donor in good health (CMV status not recorded). Some clones in this sample may be carry-over from other donors' samples. Both conserved end residues are part of each CDR3. Fields, in order: J gene, clone size, D gene, V gene, CDR3 protein, CDR3 DNA. A D gene is named only where the DNA matches it firmly. Where a row states a size, it is once, few, many or the class of an expanded clone; other rows omit it.

j_call: TRBJ2-7
clone_size: few
d_call: NA
v_call: TRBV12-3/TRBV12-4
cdr3_aa: CASSTLGPPGFWEQYF
cdr3_nt: TGTGCCAGCAGTACTCTTGGCCCCCCGGGGTTCTGGGAGCAGTACTTC

j_call: TRBJ2-2
clone_size: NA
d_call: NA
v_call: TRBV7-9
cdr3_aa: CASNLGTTGELFF
cdr3_nt: TGTGCCAGCAACCTAGGGACCACCGGGGAGCTGTTTTTT

j_call: TRBJ2-3
clone_size: NA
d_call: NA
v_call: TRBV6-2/TRBV6-3
cdr3_aa: CASSTDMLDSDTQYF
cdr3_nt: TGTGCCAGCAGCACGGACATGCTGGATTCAGATACGCAGTATTTT

j_call: TRBJ1-1
clone_size: NA
d_call: NA
v_call: TRBV7-9
cdr3_aa: CASRPTNDREAFF
cdr3_nt: TGTGCCAGCAGACCTACGAACGACAGGGAAGCTTTCTTT

j_call: TRBJ2-1
clone_size: many
d_call: TRBD1
v_call: TRBV14
cdr3_aa: CASSPRQGVPAINYNEQFF
cdr3_nt: TGTGCCAGCAGCCCTCGCCAGGGGGTCCCCGCGATAAATTACAATGAGCAGTTCTTC

j_call: TRBJ1-3
clone_size: NA
d_call: NA
v_call: TRBV12-3/TRBV12-4
cdr3_aa: CASSLAMGNTIYF
cdr3_nt: TGTGCCAGCAGTTTAGCGATGGGAAACACCATATATTTT

j_call: TRBJ2-3
clone_size: once
d_call: NA
v_call: TRBV24-1
cdr3_aa: CATSDLPGRDTDTQYF
cdr3_nt: TGTGCCACCAGTGATTTGCCGGGCAGGGACACAGATACGCAGTATTTT

j_call: TRBJ1-2
clone_size: many
d_call: NA
v_call: TRBV12-3/TRBV12-4
cdr3_aa: CASSLGQPLLYGYTF
cdr3_nt: TGTGCCAGCAGTTTAGGGCAGCCTCTCCTCTATGGCTACACCTTC

j_call: TRBJ1-2
clone_size: NA
d_call: NA
v_call: TRBV12-3/TRBV12-4
cdr3_aa: CASSFLGGAGGYTF
cdr3_nt: TGTGCCAGCAGTTTTCTCGGGGGCGCAGGCGGCTACACCTTC

j_call: TRBJ1-2
clone_size: NA
d_call: NA
v_call: TRBV19
cdr3_aa: CASIWSAGNNNYGYTF
cdr3_nt: TGTGCCAGTATTTGGTCGGCAGGAAATAATAACTATGGCTACACCTTC

j_call: TRBJ2-3
clone_size: NA
d_call: NA
v_call: TRBV29-1
cdr3_aa: CSVEPPGTVPFTDTQYF
cdr3_nt: TGCAGCGTTGAACCCCCCGGCACTGTGCCTTTCACAGATACGCAGTATTTT

j_call: TRBJ1-6
clone_size: NA
d_call: NA
v_call: TRBV10-3
cdr3_aa: CAISEASARLHF
cdr3_nt: TGTGCCATCAGTGAGGCATCCGCGCGCCTCCACTTT

j_call: TRBJ2-3
clone_size: NA
d_call: NA
v_call: TRBV7-9
cdr3_aa: CASTIIRADLGADTQYF
cdr3_nt: TGTGCCAGCACCATTATTCGGGCTGACCTGGGAGCTGATACGCAGTATTTT

j_call: TRBJ1-5
clone_size: NA
d_call: NA
v_call: TRBV6-1
cdr3_aa: CASRDHSYSNQPQHF
cdr3_nt: TGTGCCAGCAGAGACCATAGCTATAGCAATCAGCCCCAGCATTTT

j_call: TRBJ2-2
clone_size: NA
d_call: TRBD1
v_call: TRBV7-1
cdr3_aa: CASSSWDRADTGELFF
cdr3_nt: TGTGCCAGCAGCTCATGGGACAGGGCTGACACCGGGGAGCTGTTTTTT

j_call: TRBJ2-1
clone_size: few
d_call: NA
v_call: TRBV2
cdr3_aa: CASPGRGATNEQFF
cdr3_nt: TGTGCCAGCCCTGGGAGGGGGGCCACCAATGAGCAGTTCTTC

j_call: TRBJ1-5
clone_size: NA
d_call: NA
v_call: TRBV4-1
cdr3_aa: CASSQGGAPSNQPQHF
cdr3_nt: TGCGCCAGCAGCCAAGGGGGGGCACCTAGCAATCAGCCCCAGCATTTT

j_call: TRBJ2-1
clone_size: NA
d_call: TRBD2
v_call: TRBV19
cdr3_aa: CASSIGGGVYNEQFF
cdr3_nt: TGTGCCAGTAGTATAGGTGGGGGGGTTTACAATGAGCAGTTCTTC

j_call: TRBJ1-1
clone_size: few
d_call: NA
v_call: TRBV6-2/TRBV6-3
cdr3_aa: CASSYVGPGTEAFF
cdr3_nt: TGTGCCAGCAGTTACGTCGGCCCCGGCACTGAAGCTTTCTTT

j_call: TRBJ2-5
clone_size: few
d_call: TRBD1
v_call: TRBV12-3/TRBV12-4
cdr3_aa: CASSRTPWTGGGGDQYF
cdr3_nt: TGTGCCAGCAGTCGGACCCCATGGACAGGCGGTGGTGGGGACCAGTACTTC

j_call: TRBJ1-1
clone_size: NA
d_call: NA
v_call: TRBV27
cdr3_aa: CASSWGPHTEAFF
cdr3_nt: TGTGCCAGCAGTTGGGGTCCCCACACTGAAGCTTTCTTT

j_call: TRBJ2-1
clone_size: few
d_call: TRBD1
v_call: TRBV5-6
cdr3_aa: CASSSDRGRGEQFF
cdr3_nt: TGTGCCAGCAGCTCTGACAGGGGGCGGGGTGAGCAGTTCTTC

j_call: TRBJ2-3
clone_size: once
d_call: NA
v_call: TRBV19
cdr3_aa: CASSIDRVGEYPNGNTDTQYF
cdr3_nt: TGTGCCAGTAGTATAGATCGGGTGGGAGAATACCCAAATGGGAACACAGATACGCAGTATTTT

j_call: TRBJ1-1
clone_size: NA
d_call: NA
v_call: TRBV12-3/TRBV12-4
cdr3_aa: CASSPETAFF
cdr3_nt: TGTGCCAGCAGTCCAGAGACAGCCTTCTTT

j_call: TRBJ2-7
clone_size: many
d_call: NA
v_call: TRBV7-2
cdr3_aa: CASSLIVGSYEQYF
cdr3_nt: TGTGCCAGCAGCTTAATTGTAGGAAGCTACGAGCAGTACTTC

j_call: TRBJ2-5
clone_size: few
d_call: TRBD2
v_call: TRBV6-2/TRBV6-3
cdr3_aa: CASSYRSSGGAYQETQYF
cdr3_nt: TGTGCCAGCAGTTACAGGTCTAGCGGGGGCGCGTACCAAGAGACCCAGTACTTC

j_call: TRBJ2-7
clone_size: few
d_call: NA
v_call: TRBV7-9
cdr3_aa: CASSLGAPEQYF
cdr3_nt: TGTGCCAGCAGCTTAGGGGCCCCGGAGCAGTACTTC

j_call: TRBJ2-5
clone_size: many
d_call: NA
v_call: TRBV7-6
cdr3_aa: CASSLKWKIAVTETQYF
cdr3_nt: TGTGCCAGCAGCTTAAAGTGGAAAATAGCTGTTACGGAGACCCAGTACTTC

j_call: TRBJ2-4
clone_size: NA
d_call: TRBD1
v_call: TRBV11-2
cdr3_aa: CASSLVFYEATGEEVKNIQYF
cdr3_nt: TGTGCCAGCAGCTTAGTATTTTACGAAGCGACAGGGGAGGAAGTCAAAAACATTCAGTACTTC

j_call: TRBJ1-2
clone_size: NA
d_call: NA
v_call: TRBV9
cdr3_aa: CASSAPAGRDGYTF
cdr3_nt: TGTGCCAGCAGTGCCCCAGCAGGGAGGGATGGCTACACCTTC

j_call: TRBJ2-5
clone_size: few
d_call: TRBD1
v_call: TRBV7-7
cdr3_aa: CASSPGTGGSETQYF
cdr3_nt: TGTGCTAGCAGCCCCGGGACAGGGGGCTCAGAGACCCAGTACTTC

j_call: TRBJ1-2
clone_size: few
d_call: TRBD1
v_call: TRBV4-3
cdr3_aa: CASSQFQGGAYGYTF
cdr3_nt: TGCGCCAGCAGCCAATTCCAAGGGGGCGCCTATGGCTACACCTTC

j_call: TRBJ1-1
clone_size: NA
d_call: TRBD1
v_call: TRBV6-1
cdr3_aa: CASSDGQGSTEAFF
cdr3_nt: TGTGCCAGCAGTGACGGACAGGGGAGCACTGAAGCTTTCTTT

j_call: TRBJ1-6
clone_size: few
d_call: NA
v_call: TRBV6-1
cdr3_aa: CASSEWESGNSPLHF
cdr3_nt: TGTGCCAGCAGTGAATGGGAATCGGGTAATTCACCCCTCCACTTT

j_call: TRBJ1-1
clone_size: few
d_call: NA
v_call: TRBV7-9
cdr3_aa: CASSPVGGPEAFF
cdr3_nt: TGTGCCAGCAGCCCAGTGGGGGGACCTGAAGCTTTCTTT

j_call: TRBJ2-2
clone_size: few
d_call: NA
v_call: TRBV19
cdr3_aa: CASSINSKIRVNTGELFF
cdr3_nt: TGTGCCAGTAGTATAAATTCTAAGATTCGGGTGAACACCGGGGAGCTGTTTTTT

j_call: TRBJ2-1
clone_size: NA
d_call: NA
v_call: TRBV6-5
cdr3_aa: CASRYQRTSYNEQFF
cdr3_nt: TGTGCCAGCAGATATCAGCGAACCTCCTACAATGAGCAGTTCTTC

j_call: TRBJ2-7
clone_size: many
d_call: NA
v_call: TRBV7-9
cdr3_aa: CASSLTDRTYEQYF
cdr3_nt: TGTGCCAGCAGCTTAACAGACAGGACCTACGAGCAGTACTTC

j_call: TRBJ2-5
clone_size: few
d_call: TRBD2
v_call: TRBV7-3
cdr3_aa: CASSLLGLSGGVQETQYF
cdr3_nt: TGTGCCAGCAGCTTACTAGGCCTTAGCGGGGGCGTACAAGAGACCCAGTACTTC

j_call: TRBJ1-2
clone_size: NA
d_call: NA
v_call: TRBV2
cdr3_aa: CASSEAARTRAGINYGYTF
cdr3_nt: TGTGCCAGCAGTGAAGCGGCTCGGACCCGGGCGGGCATTAACTATGGCTACACCTTC

j_call: TRBJ2-3
clone_size: NA
d_call: TRBD2
v_call: TRBV15
cdr3_aa: CATSRALAGPGGTQYF
cdr3_nt: TGTGCCACCAGCAGGGCTCTAGCGGGGCCTGGGGGTACGCAGTATTTT

j_call: TRBJ2-3
clone_size: NA
d_call: NA
v_call: TRBV6-6
cdr3_aa: CSSSYVGRGPDTQYF
cdr3_nt: TGTTCCAGCAGTTACGTTGGGAGGGGGCCAGATACGCAGTATTTT

j_call: TRBJ2-1
clone_size: NA
d_call: TRBD1
v_call: TRBV7-9
cdr3_aa: CASSPRTGRLDEQFF
cdr3_nt: TGTGCCAGCAGCCCCCGGACAGGGAGGTTGGATGAGCAGTTCTTC

j_call: TRBJ1-2
clone_size: many
d_call: TRBD1
v_call: TRBV7-8
cdr3_aa: CASSLAMGTGEAGYTF
cdr3_nt: TGTGCCAGCAGCTTAGCGATGGGGACAGGGGAGGCTGGCTACACCTTC

j_call: TRBJ1-1
clone_size: few
d_call: TRBD1
v_call: TRBV27
cdr3_aa: CASSPQGAGTEAFF
cdr3_nt: TGTGCCAGCAGTCCACAGGGGGCGGGCACTGAAGCTTTCTTT

j_call: TRBJ1-5
clone_size: few
d_call: NA
v_call: TRBV7-8
cdr3_aa: CASTMTGRNQPQHF
cdr3_nt: TGTGCCAGCACCATGACAGGCCGCAATCAGCCCCAGCATTTT

j_call: TRBJ2-1
clone_size: many
d_call: TRBD2
v_call: TRBV7-6
cdr3_aa: CASSHGATSGHNEQFF
cdr3_nt: TGTGCCAGCAGCCATGGGGCGACTAGCGGCCACAATGAGCAGTTCTTC

j_call: TRBJ2-6
clone_size: NA
d_call: TRBD1
v_call: TRBV7-8
cdr3_aa: CASSPRTGLISGANVLTF
cdr3_nt: TGTGCCAGCAGCCCAAGGACAGGTCTGATCTCTGGGGCCAACGTCCTGACTTTC

j_call: TRBJ1-2
clone_size: NA
d_call: NA
v_call: TRBV12-3/TRBV12-4
cdr3_aa: CASSWKGVSYGYTF
cdr3_nt: TGTGCCAGCAGTTGGAAGGGGGTCTCCTATGGCTACACCTTC

j_call: TRBJ2-3
clone_size: NA
d_call: NA
v_call: TRBV6-1
cdr3_aa: CASSEVGVMSTDTQYF
cdr3_nt: TGTGCCAGCAGTGAAGTCGGGGTAATGAGCACAGATACGCAGTATTTT